Only one count was recorded for the clone carrying this T cell receptor beta chain. The antigen remains undetermined. These data belong to a study of CD8+ T cells in alopecia areata. The overall study: Treatment comprised oral tofacitinib, 5 to 10 mg twice daily, in treated patients. Percent of scalp involved defined treated patients' severity scores. Study-wide results and caveats: TCR sharing across patients was less clear than in mice, possibly HLA-related.

cDNA serving as the sequencing template came from extracted, reverse transcribed RNA. Libraries were prepared by immunoSEQ multiplex PCR; TCRdb keeps only in-frame clonotypes and omits some of them. In the table there are about 270,000 clones, about three fifths of which are singletons. Treatment of the sample: oral pan-JAK inhibitor, 5-10 mg twice daily. CDR1 is GTSNPN, CDR2 SVGIG, per germline (reference sequence). This CDR3 region has 13 residues. V gave up 1 base and J gave up 5 bases, with 11 bases separating them. Here the sequenced sample was CD4+ T cells sorted from blood, taken at week 52, from a patient treated with tofacitinib. This chain links TRBV30 with TRBJ1-1, with D tentatively TRBD1 (5 bases). This sequence originates from a human donor with alopecia areata. CDR3 sequence: CAWSGGGATEAFF. The CDR3 coding sequence is TGTGCCTGGAGTGGGGGCGGGGCGACTGAAGCTTTCTTT.